These 24 T cell receptor beta chains originate from one sample sequenced in a study of blood T cell repertoires in COVID-19 (dated by TCRdb to the early 2020s). Receptor amplification or capture employed the immunoSEQ multiplex PCR assay. TCRdb took over this immuneACCESS table, retaining in-frame rearrangements with V and J assigned. Such tables are incomplete; in checked studies, under half of the missing clones stem from an unresolved V gene, and the remainder is unexplained. The sample table records a few hundred thousand clones; roughly 90% of these occur just once. The top ten constitute almost 9.5% of the sample. The sample was peripheral blood. The receptors originated from a man between 18 and 29 years old with active or convalescent COVID-19.

This chain uses TRBV7-3 with TRBJ1-1; tentatively, D is TRBD1 (5 bases). The CDR3 length is 13 residues. Germline lookup yields CDR1 SGHTA and CDR2 FQGTGA. Trimming shortened V by 5 bases and J by 4 bases, and 11 bases separated the two germline ends. This CDR3 reads CASSPGWFTEAFF. The CDR3 DNA follows: TGTGCCAGCAGCCCAGGGTGGTTCACTGAAGCTTTCTTT.

The chain recombines TRBV10-3 with TRBJ2-5; unclear D gene. CDR1 ENHRY and CDR2 SYGVKD come from the germline V gene. The CDR3 runs to 11 residues. Deletions cut 4 bases from V and 5 bases from J, with 5 bases between. The CDR3 nucleotides read TGTGCCATCAGTGCACGGGAGACCCAGTACTTC. It codes for CAISARETQYF.

The chain combines TRBV3-1 (or the pseudogene TRBV3-2) with TRBJ2-5, with 12 bases that match TRBD2. CDR3 length: 15 residues. V shed 8 bases and J 5 bases; nucleotides not matched to a gene: 9. Germline V gene lookup returns CDR1 LGHDT and CDR2 YNNKEL (reference sequence). The CDR3: CASGTSGGYWETQYF. CDR3 sequence (DNA): TGTGCCAGCGGAACTAGCGGGGGGTATTGGGAGACCCAGTACTTC.

The J gene is TRBJ1-6, the V gene TRBV6-5; no clear D. Per germline, CDR1 MNHEY and CDR2 SVGAGI. The V end lost 3 bases, the J end lost 7 bases, and 16 bases lay between the germline ends. CDR3 length: 16 residues. The CDR3 is CASSYDARSLNSPLHF. Here the CDR3 DNA reads TGTGCCAGCAGTTATGATGCCCGGTCCCTCAATTCACCCCTCCACTTT.

The rearrangement links TRBV7-8 to TRBJ2-7; 7 bases agree with TRBD2. This CDR3 has 14 amino acids. V gave up 5 bases and J gave up 4 bases; unmatched junction bases: 8. Germline CDR1 reads SGHVS; CDR2 reads FQNEAQ. The CDR3 bases are TGTGCCAGCAGCCCCCTGGCGGGGGATTACGAGCAGTACTTC. It codes for CASSPLAGDYEQYF.

The chain carries TRBV2 and TRBJ2-2; maybe TRBD1 (6 bases). Germline V gene lookup returns CDR1 SNHLY and CDR2 FYNNEI. There are 15 residues in the CDR3. V was trimmed by 4 bases and J by 2 bases, leaving 11 bases between them. The CDR3 protein is CASSGNRANTGELFF. In nucleotides, the CDR3 is TGTGCCAGCAGTGGAAACAGGGCTAACACCGGGGAGCTGTTTTTT.

This clone has a single count. The chain is built from TRBV9 and TRBJ2-5; TRBD2 matches at 8 bases. Trimming removed 0 bases from V and 4 bases from J; junction bases left unmatched: 5. The CDR3 has 15 residues. The germline V gene has CDR1 SGDLS and CDR2 YYNGEE. CDR3 DNA: TGTGCCAGCAGCGTAGCGGGAACTAGCGGAGAGACCCAGTACTTC. Residues: CASSVAGTSGETQYF.

In its sample, this clone was seen once. Additional DNA sequences in this sample encode the identical CDR3. The chain links TRBV29-1 to TRBJ1-2, with a tentative D call TRBD1 (6 bases). The germline gives CDR1 SQVTM, CDR2 ANQGSEA. This CDR3 is 12 amino acids long. Between the trimmed V and J ends, which lost 3 bases and 4 bases, there was a span of 9 bases. Written as DNA, the CDR3 is TGCAGCGTTGAGCCGGACAGCTATGGCTACACCTTC. It encodes CSVEPDSYGYTF.

J is TRBJ1-2 and V is TRBV6-5; D uncertain. Germline V lookup: CDR1 MNHEY, CDR2 SVGAGI. This CDR3 contains 16 residues. Trimming cost V 3 bases and J 7 bases, with 21 bases left between them. In DNA, the CDR3 is TGTGCCAGCAGTTATCCGGGAGGCATAGACTTCCGTGGCTACACCTTC. Translating it yields CASSYPGGIDFRGYTF.

The gene calls are TRBV7-2 and TRBJ2-7; 10 bases fit TRBD1. Germline trimming cut 1 base from V and 4 bases from J; bases unmatched to any gene: 4. Germline CDR1 reads SGHTA; CDR2 reads FQGNSA. There are 15 residues in the CDR3. The CDR3 region is CASSLDDRGPYEQYF. In DNA form, the CDR3 reads TGTGCCAGCAGCTTAGACGACAGGGGGCCATACGAGCAGTACTTC.

V and J are TRBV6-5 and TRBJ2-5; 14 nucleotides align to TRBD2. Losses at the gene ends were 2 bases for V and 4 bases for J; bases not matched to a gene: 3. The CDR3 contains 16 residues. Germline CDR1 and CDR2: MNHEY and SVGAGI. CDR3 loop: CASSYGLAGGGETQYF. The DNA of the CDR3 is TGTGCCAGCAGTTACGGACTAGCGGGGGGTGGAGAGACCCAGTACTTC.

The rearrangement joins TRBV3-1 (or the pseudogene TRBV3-2) to TRBJ1-2; D not certain. This CDR3 comprises 13 residues. CDR1 is LGHDT and CDR2 is YNNKEL in the germline V gene (reference sequence). V was clipped by 1 base and J by 8 bases, with 11 bases between them. This CDR3 is CASSQAASGGYTF. CDR3 nucleotides: TGTGCCAGCAGCCAAGCTGCCTCGGGGGGCTACACCTTC.

In this sample, this clone turned up a few times. The V call is TRBV27, the J call TRBJ2-7, with 10 bases matching TRBD1. The germline V gene encodes CDR1 MNHEY and CDR2 SMNVEV (reference sequence). The CDR3 loop spans 14 amino acids. V shed 5 bases and J 7 bases; nucleotides not matched to a gene: 8. For the CDR3, the DNA is TGTGCCAGCAGTCCCGGGACAGGGGAGGATGAGCAGTACTTC. Its protein is CASSPGTGEDEQYF.

The chain joins TRBV5-3 to TRBJ1-6, with D tentatively TRBD1 (6 bases). TRBV5-3 is marked as an open reading frame, function uncertain. CDR3 size: 15 residues. V lost 4 bases and J 7 bases, leaving 15 bases between the germline ends. CDR3: CARSARDKCNSPLHF. For the CDR3, the DNA is TGTGCCAGAAGCGCCCGGGACAAATGCAATTCACCCCTCCACTTT.

The J gene is TRBJ2-7, the V gene TRBV9; D perhaps matches TRBD2 (6 bases). Germline values: CDR1 SGDLS, CDR2 YYNGEE. The CDR3 is made up of 14 amino acids. Between the trimmed V and J ends, which lost 4 bases and 0 bases, there was a span of 11 bases. CDR3 residues: CASSRAGGSYEQYF. In DNA form, the CDR3 reads TGTGCCAGCAGCCGAGCCGGGGGCTCCTACGAGCAGTACTTC.

The DNA of the CDR3 is TGTGCCATCAGTGTAACATTACAGGGTACTAATGAAAAACTGTTTTTT. Its translation is CAISVTLQGTNEKLFF. The chain recombines TRBV10-3 with TRBJ1-4, with D perhaps TRBD1 (6 bases). V was shortened by 4 bases and J by 2 bases, with 14 bases between the two germline ends. This CDR3 has 16 residues. Germline V gene sequence: CDR1 ENHRY, CDR2 SYGVKD.

The CDR3 loop reads CASCDQGNTGELFF. The CDR3 region has the DNA TGTGCCAGCTGCGACCAGGGAAACACCGGGGAGCTGTTTTTT. J is TRBJ2-2 and V is TRBV7-6; D might be TRBD1 (5 bases). The CDR3 has 14 residues. The germline V gene encodes CDR1 SGHVS and CDR2 FNYEAQ. V lost 8 bases, J lost 2 bases, and 12 bases lay in between.

V gene TRBV25-1 combines with J gene TRBJ1-1; D is perhaps TRBD1 (5 bases). This CDR3 has 12 amino acids. Germline V gene data show CDR1 as MGHDK and CDR2 as SYGVNS. V shed 8 bases and J shed 4 bases, with 11 bases lying between them. CDR3 coding DNA: TGTGCCAGCCGGACGGGGGGCACTGAAGCTTTCTTT. Residues: CASRTGGTEAFF. The whole variable domain, filled in from reference TRBV25-1 and TRBJ1-1, reads EADIYQTPRYLVIGTGKKITLECSQTMGHDKMYWYQQDPGMELHLIHYSYGVNSTEKGDLSSESTVSRIRTEHFPLTLESARPSHTSQYLCASRTGGTEAFFGQGTRLTVV.

V is TRBV7-9 and J is TRBJ2-2, with D possibly being TRBD2 (7 bases). V was cut by 6 bases and J by 7 bases, with 15 bases left in between. CDR1 is SEHNR and CDR2 is FQNEAQ in the germline V gene (reference sequence). The CDR3 has 14 amino acids. The CDR3 reads CASSPGGRIGELFF. The CDR3 DNA sequence: TGTGCCAGCAGTCCCGGGGGGCGCATCGGGGAGCTGTTTTTT.

This clone was found a few times. The rearrangement joins TRBV3-1 (or the pseudogene TRBV3-2) to TRBJ2-1; D may be TRBD2 (6 bases). In germline, CDR1 is LGHDT, CDR2 YNNKEL (reference sequence). Trimming pared 0 bases from V and 7 bases from J, leaving 22 bases between. CDR3 length: 18 amino acids. CDR3 amino acids: CASSQDETAGTLGNEQFF. In DNA form, the CDR3 reads TGTGCCAGCAGCCAAGACGAGACGGCGGGGACCCTGGGGAATGAGCAGTTCTTC.

J is TRBJ1-2 and V is TRBV18; 8 nucleotides agree with TRBD1. The CDR3 covers 14 residues. The J segment lost 8 bases and the V segment lost 3 bases, leaving 8 bases of the junction unmatched. Germline values: CDR1 KGHSH, CDR2 LQKENI. The CDR3, as DNA: TGTGCCAGCTCACCGGACAGGGCAGTGGAAGGCTACACCTTC. It encodes CASSPDRAVEGYTF. Drawing the rest from reference TRBV18 and TRBJ1-2, the complete variable domain is NAGVMQNPRHLVRRRGQEARLRCSPMKGHSHVYWYRQLPEEGLKFMVYLQKENIIDESGMPKERFSAEFPKEGPSILRIQQVVRGDSAAYFCASSPDRAVEGYTFGSGTRLTVV.

J is TRBJ2-7 and V is TRBV27; tentative D call: TRBD2 (5 bases). In germline, CDR1 is MNHEY, CDR2 SMNVEV (reference sequence). V gave up 4 bases and J gave up 7 bases, with 8 bases separating them. The CDR3 has 11 amino acids. CDR3 amino acids: CASSSAVEQYF. In DNA form, the CDR3 reads TGTGCCAGCAGTTCAGCGGTAGAGCAGTACTTC.

V gene TRBV4-1 combines with J gene TRBJ1-5, with D tentatively TRBD1 (5 bases). The V end was cut by 1 base, the J end by 16 bases, with 11 bases between. The CDR3 runs to 11 residues. In germline, CDR1 is MGHRA, CDR2 YSYEKL. The CDR3 loop reads CASSQGGRVHF. CDR3 in DNA: TGCGCCAGCAGCCAAGGAGGCAGGGTCCATTTT.

The chain links TRBV7-9 to TRBJ2-5; no clear D gene. V dropped 1 base and J dropped 8 bases, with 5 bases sitting between them. Germline V lookup: CDR1 SEHNR, CDR2 FQNEAQ (reference sequence). The CDR3 has 11 residues. The CDR3 spells CASSLDSTQYF. CDR3 bases: TGTGCCAGCAGCTTAGACAGTACCCAGTACTTC.